Below are 24 T cell receptor beta chains sequenced from a single sample in a study of cytomegalovirus exposure and HLA in healthy donors. The PCR employed 60 Vbeta primers together with 13 Jbeta primers. Here immunoSEQ multiplex PCR was the method, and the copy in TCRdb shows in-frame clones only, minus some. Here the sample spans about 150,000 clones, around 84% being singletons. The sample taken for sequencing was PBMCs. The source of these receptors is a woman between 35 and 50 years old in good health and CMV-seropositive.

The V and J genes are TRBV6-1 and TRBJ1-1; maybe TRBD1 (5 bases). The V gene's germline CDR1 is MNHNS and CDR2 SASEGT. The CDR3 covers 15 residues. Between the trimmed V and J ends, which lost 3 bases and 3 bases, there was a span of 14 bases. Here the CDR3 reads CASSERGGGDTEAFF. As DNA, the CDR3 is TGTGCCAGCAGTGAGCGGGGCGGAGGTGACACTGAAGCTTTCTTT.

The chain links TRBV14 to TRBJ1-4; D is possibly TRBD1 (5 bases). Trimming removed 3 bases at V and 4 bases at J, with 15 bases between. The CDR3 is 16 amino acids. Germline loops: CDR1 SGHDN, CDR2 FVKESK. CDR3: CASSQGSQAFNEKLFF. In DNA, the CDR3 is TGTGCCAGCAGCCAGGGGTCACAGGCCTTTAATGAAAAACTGTTTTTT.

This chain connects TRBV28 to TRBJ2-1; 14 nucleotides line up with TRBD2. Germline trimming cut 4 bases from V and 3 bases from J; bases unmatched to any gene: 23. The CDR3 has 23 residues. Germline V gene sequence: CDR1 MDHEN, CDR2 SYDVKM. CDR3 sequence reads: CASSSAPGTSGSSPRGFYNEQFF. The CDR3 nucleotides are TGTGCCAGCAGTTCAGCGCCCGGGACTAGCGGGAGTTCCCCCCGAGGGTTCTACAATGAGCAGTTCTTC.

The gene calls are TRBV7-9 and TRBJ1-1, with 7 bases matching TRBD1. There are 15 residues in the CDR3. J lost 4 bases, V lost 6 bases, and 11 bases had no gene match. Germline CDR1 SEHNR, CDR2 FQNEAQ (reference sequence). CDR3: CASSRQGGLVTEAFF. CDR3 sequence (DNA): TGTGCCAGCAGTAGACAGGGAGGATTGGTCACTGAAGCTTTCTTT.

The V call is TRBV6-5, the J call TRBJ1-6, with D unclear. The CDR3 sequence is 13 residues long. V was cut by 6 bases and J by 6 bases, with 9 bases left in between. Germline lookup yields CDR1 MNHEY and CDR2 SVGAGI. Written as DNA, the CDR3 is TGTGCCAGCAGGCGAGAGGGTAATTCACCCCTCCACTTT. Translation gives CASRREGNSPLHF.

The genes are TRBV5-1 and TRBJ2-1, with a possible D match to TRBD1 (5 bases). From germline, CDR1 is SGHRS and CDR2 YFSETQ. V lost 1 base and J lost 6, with 8 bases in between. The CDR3 has 13 amino acids. CDR3 sequence (DNA): TGCGCCAGCAGCTTGTCAGGGCTCAATGAGCAGTTCTTC. This codes for CASSLSGLNEQFF.

The rearrangement links TRBV11-2 to TRBJ2-5; 14 positions agree with TRBD2. With the DNA end fitting TRBJ2-7 better, the J assignment may be wrong. The CDR3 runs 15 residues. Germline V gene lookup returns CDR1 SGHAT and CDR2 FQNNGV. The CDR3 coding sequence is TGTGCCAGCAGCCGGACTAGCGGGAGGAGCAACGAGCAGTACTTC. Translating gives CASSRTSGRSNEQYF.

The V gene is TRBV10-3, the J gene TRBJ2-7, with 9 bases that match TRBD1. The junction had 7 bases not matched to a gene; V was cut back by 6 bases and J by 4 bases. In germline, CDR1 is ENHRY, CDR2 SYGVKD. The CDR3 is 14 residues long. This CDR3 reads CAIRQQGASYEQYF. The CDR3 DNA follows: TGTGCCATCAGACAACAGGGGGCGAGTTACGAGCAGTACTTC.

This chain connects TRBV27 to TRBJ2-7; TRBD1 aligns across 7 bases. Trimming took 10 bases from V and 4 from J; bases not matched to a gene: 13. From germline, CDR1 is MNHEY and CDR2 SMNVEV (reference sequence). This CDR3 is built from 14 residues. In nucleotides, the CDR3 is TGTGCCACCCGAATAGACAGGGCGGGTTACGAGCAGTACTTC. Amino acids: CATRIDRAGYEQYF.

The J gene is TRBJ2-5, the V gene TRBV21-1; the D segment call TRBD1 is taken from the table without a DNA check. The J call may be in error: the DNA end matches TRBJ2-7 better. TRBV21-1 is a documented pseudogene. CDR3 size: 15 residues. This CDR3 is CASSPQQGGRPEQYF. The DNA of the CDR3 is TGTGCCAGCAGCCCGCAACAGGGGGGTAGGCCCGAGCAGTACTTC.

The V gene is TRBV6-6, the J gene TRBJ2-2; weak D call: TRBD2 (6 bases). Germline values: CDR1 MNHNY, CDR2 SVGAGI (reference sequence). V was trimmed by 5 bases and J by 0 bases, leaving 10 bases between them. This CDR3 is 15 amino acids long. CDR3 protein: CASSGAGTNTGELFF. Written as DNA, the CDR3 is TGTGCCAGCAGTGGGGCGGGAACGAACACCGGGGAGCTGTTTTTT.

The gene calls are TRBV5-1 and TRBJ1-1; TRBD1 aligns across 8 bases. The CDR3 runs 14 residues. Germline-derived CDR1 and CDR2 are SGHRS and YFSETQ. V shed 4 bases and J 1 base; nucleotides not matched to a gene: 3. The CDR3 bases are TGCGCCAGCAGCCTAGACAGGGGGAACACTGAAGCTTTCTTT. Translation gives CASSLDRGNTEAFF.

V and J are TRBV30 and TRBJ1-1, with D perhaps TRBD1 (6 bases). From germline, CDR1 is GTSNPN and CDR2 SVGIG (reference sequence). The CDR3 runs 13 residues. V was pared by 3 bases and J by 6 bases, with 14 bases between. DNA of the CDR3: TGTGCCTGGAGGCTGGGGGGGCAGGCTGAAGCTTTCTTT. Translated: CAWRLGGQAEAFF.

The CDR3 sequence is CASSELGRKAFF. CDR3 sequence (DNA): TGTGCCAGCAGTGAATTAGGGAGAAAAGCTTTCTTT. This rearrangement joins TRBV25-1 to TRBJ1-1, with D unclear. The V and J ends lost 1 base and 9 bases respectively, with 9 bases between them. CDR3 length: 12 residues. The germline gives CDR1 MGHDK, CDR2 SYGVNS.

The rearrangement links TRBV4-2 to TRBJ2-1; 12 nucleotides align to TRBD2. Germline V gene data show CDR1 as LGHNA and CDR2 as YNFKEQ. This CDR3 is built from 23 residues. V gave up 4 bases and J gave up 0 bases; unmatched junction bases: 22. CDR3 residues: CASSRSDHLGTSGLKSSYNEQFF. As DNA, the CDR3 is TGTGCCAGCAGCCGATCAGACCACCTGGGGACTAGCGGGCTAAAGAGCTCCTACAATGAGCAGTTCTTC.

The chain uses TRBV7-9 and TRBJ2-3; possible D gene TRBD1, 6 bases. Trimming removed 2 bases at V and 0 bases at J, with 15 bases between. The length of the CDR3 is 17 residues. Per the germline V gene, CDR1 is SEHNR and CDR2 is FQNEAQ (reference sequence). The CDR3 reads CASSLWGREHSTDTQYF. The CDR3 bases are TGTGCCAGCAGCTTATGGGGGCGCGAACATAGCACAGATACGCAGTATTTT.

The V and J genes are TRBV27 and TRBJ2-4, with D perhaps matching TRBD1 (5 bases). Trimming shortened V by 4 bases and J by 9 bases, and 16 bases separated the two germline ends. The V gene's germline CDR1 is MNHEY and CDR2 SMNVEV (reference sequence). The CDR3 runs 14 residues. The CDR3: CASSSPGRESIQYF. CDR3 DNA: TGTGCCAGCAGTTCCCCGGGCAGGGAAAGCATTCAGTACTTC.

The gene calls are TRBV28 and TRBJ1-2; 8 positions match TRBD1. There are 14 residues in the CDR3. The trim removed 6 bases at V and 4 bases at J, leaving 7 bases unmatched. Germline V gene data show CDR1 as MDHEN and CDR2 as SYDVKM. CDR3 DNA: TGTGCCAGCAGGGGGGACAGGTCGGGCTATGGCTACACCTTC. This sequence encodes CASRGDRSGYGYTF.

This clone came up once. The chain couples TRBV30 to TRBJ2-7, with D perhaps matching TRBD2 (6 bases). Trimming pared 3 bases from V and 9 bases from J, leaving 18 bases between. Germline V gene sequence: CDR1 GTSNPN, CDR2 SVGIG (reference sequence). The CDR3 is 13 amino acids. CDR3 bases: TGTGCCTGGAGCTTTAGCGGCCGTCCCGGGCAGTACTTC. It codes for CAWSFSGRPGQYF. Drawing the rest from reference TRBV30 and TRBJ2-7, the complete variable domain is SQTIHQWPATLVQPVGSPLSLECTVEGTSNPNLYWYRQAAGRGLQLLFYSVGIGQISSEVPQNLSASRPQDRQFILSSKKLLLSDSGFYLCAWSFSGRPGQYFGPGTRLTVT.

This clone turned up a few times. The chain links TRBV6-1 to TRBJ2-1; D is unresolved. V gave up 4 bases and J gave up 10 bases, with 14 bases separating them. Looked up from germline, CDR1 is MNHNS and CDR2 is SASEGT. This CDR3 has 13 amino acids. CDR3 nucleotide sequence: TGTGCCAGCAGTGCCAACTTAGTGAGCGAGCAGTTCTTC. It translates to CASSANLVSEQFF.

V gene TRBV30 combines with J gene TRBJ1-5; 7 bases fit TRBD1. The CDR3 covers 14 residues. The junction had 8 bases not matched to a gene; V was cut back by 7 bases and J by 2 bases. The V gene's germline CDR1 is GTSNPN and CDR2 SVGIG (reference sequence). The CDR3 spells CAFSTGIGNQPQHF. In DNA form, the CDR3 reads TGTGCCTTCTCGACAGGGATTGGCAATCAGCCCCAGCATTTT.

The V and J genes are TRBV27 and TRBJ1-4, with 8 bases lining up with TRBD1. The CDR3 is 13 residues long. V shed 8 bases, J shed 3 bases, and the junction held 2 bases outside the gene matches. Germline assignment: CDR1 MNHEY and CDR2 SMNVEV (reference sequence). CDR3 residues: CASRQGPNEKLFF. Written as DNA, the CDR3 is TGTGCCAGCCGACAGGGGCCTAATGAAAAACTGTTTTTT. The whole variable domain, filled in from reference TRBV27 and TRBJ1-4, reads EAQVTQNPRYLITVTGKKLTVTCSQNMNHEYMSWYRQDPGLGLRQIYYSMNVEVTDKGDVPEGYKVSRKEKRNFPLILESPSPNQTSLYFCASRQGPNEKLFFGSGTQLSVL.

The genes are TRBV5-1 and TRBJ1-2; D gene uncertain. The V end was cut by 2 bases, the J end by 3 bases, with 8 bases between. The CDR3 has 13 amino acids. Germline V CDR1 and CDR2: SGHRS, YFSETQ. The CDR3, as DNA: TGCGCCAGCAGCTTAAACGGTGACTATGGCTACACCTTC. Translation: CASSLNGDYGYTF.

The chain carries TRBV6-1 and TRBJ2-7; 9 bases fit TRBD2. Trimming cost V 3 bases and J 2 bases; bases outside gene matches: 8. Germline assignment: CDR1 MNHNS and CDR2 SASEGT. The CDR3 has 16 residues. The CDR3 is CASSESWGLATYEQYF. Written as DNA, the CDR3 is TGTGCCAGCAGTGAGTCCTGGGGACTAGCCACCTACGAGCAGTACTTC.